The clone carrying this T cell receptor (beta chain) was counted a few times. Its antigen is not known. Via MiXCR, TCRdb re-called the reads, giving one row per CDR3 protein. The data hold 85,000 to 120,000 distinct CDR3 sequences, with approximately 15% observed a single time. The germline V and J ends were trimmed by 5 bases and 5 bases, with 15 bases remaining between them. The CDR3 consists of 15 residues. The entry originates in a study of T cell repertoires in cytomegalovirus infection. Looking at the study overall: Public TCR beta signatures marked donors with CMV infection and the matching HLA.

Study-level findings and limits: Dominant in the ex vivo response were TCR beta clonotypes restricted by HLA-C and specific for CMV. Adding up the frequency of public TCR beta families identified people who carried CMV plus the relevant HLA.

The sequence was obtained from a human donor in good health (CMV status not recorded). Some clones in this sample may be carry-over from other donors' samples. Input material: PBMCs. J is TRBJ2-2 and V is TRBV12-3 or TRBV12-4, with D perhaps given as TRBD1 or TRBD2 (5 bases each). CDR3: CASSPLMGETGELFF. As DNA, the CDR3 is TGTGCCAGCAGTCCCCTGATGGGGGAGACCGGGGAGCTGTTTTTT.